A single sample gave rise to the 30 T cell receptor beta chains below, sequenced in a study of blood T cells in healthy people across ages. Next came a second PCR, run for roughly 6 to 11 cycles, which used a sample-barcoded 5' primer along with a J-beta primer mix. TCRdb used MiXCR to reprocess the 5' RACE reads, holding one entry per CDR3 protein. Among some 850,000 distinct CDR3 sequences listed, roughly 24% were seen once. Another study also made use of these data, one on T cells of mothers and their children.

The sequencing input was blood. These receptors came from a boy between 10 and 17 years old in good health.

The chain links TRBV24-1 to TRBJ2-6; D uncertain. The CDR3 is 16 residues long. Trimming removed 3 bases from V and 1 base from J, with 9 bases in between. Germline V gene sequence: CDR1 KGHDR, CDR2 SFDVKD. CDR3 protein: CATSDPDGSGANVLTF. Here the CDR3 DNA reads TGTGCCACCAGTGATCCCGATGGATCTGGGGCCAACGTCCTGACTTTC.

The rearrangement uses TRBV7-8 and TRBJ2-5; 11 nucleotides align to TRBD2. The CDR3 sequence is 19 residues long. Germline-derived CDR1 and CDR2 are SGHVS and FQNEAQ. Germline trimming cut 3 bases from V and 5 bases from J; bases unmatched to any gene: 17. CDR3 amino acids: CASSFMQRLPGLAVETQYF. The CDR3 region has the DNA TGTGCCAGCAGCTTCATGCAGAGATTACCGGGACTAGCGGTGGAGACCCAGTACTTC.

The sample holds a few counts of this clonotype. The chain joins TRBV7-9 to TRBJ2-1; D is possibly TRBD1 or TRBD2 (6 bases each). CDR3 size: 15 residues. The V end lost 3 bases, the J end lost 6 bases, and 15 bases lay between the germline ends. Per the germline V gene, CDR1 is SEHNR and CDR2 is FQNEAQ (reference sequence). CDR3 bases: TGTGCCAGCAGCTTCTCGGGGGCGTTGGGCAATGAGCAGTTCTTC. It yields the protein CASSFSGALGNEQFF.

On this clonotype itself: A read error may produce the germline difference seen at one junction end. V usage is TRBV7-2 and J usage is TRBJ2-1; TRBD2 matches at 8 bases. The J call is doubtful: the DNA matches TRBJ2-5 better. The CDR3 runs 15 residues. Germline CDR1 is SGHTA and CDR2 is FQGNSA. The CDR3 nucleotides are TGTGCCAGCCGGAGTCGGGGGGGTATAGGAGAGGCCCAGTACTTC. Translation gives CASRSRGGIGEAQYF.

In regard to this clonotype: The junction and the germline gene differ at one end; a read error may be behind it. This sequence joins TRBV5-1 and TRBJ2-5, with TRBD1 identical over 7 bases. The tail of the sequence fits TRBJ2-7 better, so the J call may be wrong. Germline CDR1 is SGHRS and CDR2 is YFSETQ. There are 14 residues in the CDR3. The CDR3 spells CASSRTGDSYEQYF. The CDR3 coding sequence is TGTGCCAGCAGCCGAACAGGGGACTCCTACGAGCAGTACTTC.

This chain connects TRBV2 to TRBJ2-5; the match to TRBD1 covers 7 bases. With V trimmed by 8 bases and J by 3 bases, 12 bases remained unmatched. The germline CDR1 and CDR2 sequences are SNHLY and FYNNEI. The CDR3 runs to 15 residues. In DNA form, the CDR3 reads TGTGCCAGCGGATACCACGGACAGGAGAAAGAGACCCAGTACTTC. Its translation: CASGYHGQEKETQYF.

This clonotype was counted a few times. This sequence joins TRBV12-3 or TRBV12-4 and TRBJ1-2; TRBD1 matches at 12 bases. V lost 6 bases, J lost 8 bases, and 7 bases stayed unmatched. The CDR3 totals 14 residues. Here the CDR3 DNA reads TGTGCCAGCAGCCAGGGACAGGGGGCGAAGGGCTACACCTTC. Translation gives CASSQGQGAKGYTF.

Concerning this clonotype itself: The junction and the germline gene differ at one end; a read error may be behind it. V gene TRBV7-2 combines with J gene TRBJ1-2; TRBD1 agrees at 11 bases. The CDR3 has 13 residues. Germline CDR1 SGHTA, CDR2 FQGNSA. CDR3 nucleotides: TGTGCCGGCAGTCCGGGACAGGGGGATGGCTACACCTTC. Encoded protein: CAGSPGQGDGYTF.

V gene TRBV6-1 combines with J gene TRBJ1-1; possible D gene TRBD1, 5 bases. Trimming cost V 6 bases and J 0 bases, with 14 bases left between them. There are 15 residues in the CDR3. CDR1 and CDR2 from the germline V gene are MNHNS and SASEGT. CDR3: CASRAPSTVNTEAFF. As DNA, the CDR3 is TGTGCCAGCAGAGCCCCATCGACAGTGAACACTGAAGCTTTCTTT.

This clonotype has a handful of counts. This chain's CDR3 is CSVKTFSGNTIYF. The CDR3 nucleotides read TGCAGCGTTAAGACGTTCTCTGGAAACACCATATATTTT. This chain uses TRBV29-1 with TRBJ1-3; no definite D call. The CDR3 contains 13 residues. Germline values: CDR1 SQVTM, CDR2 ANQGSEA. Trimming took off 5 bases at V and 0 bases at J, with 8 bases between the two ends.

The chain carries TRBV20-1 and TRBJ2-7; D is uncertain. The J call may be in error: the DNA end matches TRBJ2-5 better. The V gene's germline CDR1 is DFQATT and CDR2 SNEGSKA (reference sequence). CDR3 length: 14 amino acids. CDR3: CSASSDWEQETQYF. The CDR3 coding sequence is TGCAGTGCTAGCTCCGACTGGGAACAAGAGACCCAGTACTTC.

The chain employs TRBV12-3 or TRBV12-4 and TRBJ1-1; unclear D gene. The CDR3 runs 12 residues. V was trimmed by 5 bases and J by 5 bases, leaving 9 bases between them. The CDR3 is CASSLSVTEAFF. The CDR3 DNA is TGTGCCAGCAGTCTCTCGGTGACTGAAGCTTTCTTT.

The CDR3 nucleotides read TGCAGCGTTGACCGGGTTATAGGGGGCCCGTATGGCTACACCTTC. Protein sequence: CSVDRVIGGPYGYTF. The V gene is TRBV29-1, the J gene TRBJ1-2; TRBD1 agrees at 7 bases. V lost 3 bases, J lost 5 bases, and 12 bases stayed unmatched. CDR3 length: 15 residues. Germline V gene data show CDR1 as SQVTM and CDR2 as ANQGSEA.

The genes are TRBV3-1 and TRBJ2-7, with 9 bases matching TRBD1. In germline, CDR1 is LGHDT, CDR2 YNNKEL (reference sequence). With 6 bases clipped from V and 3 bases from J, the junction kept 6 bases outside the gene matches. The CDR3 length is 14 residues. This chain's CDR3 is CASSDGGQGYEQYF. The CDR3 bases are TGTGCCAGCAGTGACGGGGGACAGGGCTACGAGCAGTACTTC.

In this sample, this clonotype turned up a few times. The chain is built from TRBV7-2 and TRBJ2-1; D gene ambiguous. The DNA end is a closer match to TRBJ2-7, so the J assignment may be wrong. CDR1 SGHTA and CDR2 FQGNSA come from the germline V gene. The CDR3 loop spans 15 amino acids. The CDR3 nucleotides are TGTGCCAGCAGCTTAGGTAGTCAGAACACCTACGAGCAGTACTTC. It codes for CASSLGSQNTYEQYF.

V gene TRBV29-1 combines with J gene TRBJ2-7; D tentatively reads TRBD1 or TRBD2 (5 bases each). Trimming cost V 7 bases and J 2 bases, with 15 bases left between them. The CDR3 has 13 amino acids. CDR1 is SQVTM and CDR2 is ANQGSEA in the germline V gene. The CDR3 nucleotides are TGCAGCGCCTCCGGGACGCTAGCCTACGAGCAGTACTTC. This gives the protein CSASGTLAYEQYF.

V and J are TRBV20-1 and TRBJ1-2; no firm D call. Germline CDR1 and CDR2: DFQATT and SNEGSKA (reference sequence). Trimming left V 3 bases short and J 0 bases short, with 11 bases between. The CDR3 sequence is 14 residues long. CDR3 protein: CSASLHATNYGYTF. CDR3 sequence (DNA): TGCAGTGCTAGTTTGCACGCCACTAACTATGGCTACACCTTC.

The chain couples TRBV10-3 to TRBJ2-5; D could derive from TRBD1 or TRBD2 (6 bases each). Germline CDR1 ENHRY, CDR2 SYGVKD. The CDR3 contains 15 residues. The ends were cut back, 3 bases at V and 0 bases at J, with 11 bases in the middle. The CDR3 is CAISEGGDNQETQYF. The DNA of the CDR3 is TGTGCCATCAGTGAAGGAGGGGACAACCAAGAGACCCAGTACTTC.

The chain is built from TRBV20-1 and TRBJ2-1; TRBD2 agrees at 11 bases. CDR3 length: 21 residues. The junction had 21 bases not matched to a gene; V was cut back by 5 bases and J by 0 bases. Germline CDR1 DFQATT, CDR2 SNEGSKA (reference sequence). The chain's CDR3 is CSALKISTSGALLSSYNEQFF. CDR3 in DNA: TGCAGTGCTCTTAAAATATCGACTAGCGGGGCCCTTCTAAGCTCCTACAATGAGCAGTTCTTC.

This clonotype was picked up a small number of times. V gene TRBV6-1 combines with J gene TRBJ2-4, with 9 bases matching TRBD1. Germline CDR1 is MNHNS and CDR2 is SASEGT. Unmatched junction bases numbered 4, after V lost 5 bases and J lost 8 bases. CDR3 length equals 13 residues. CDR3: CASSRTGEDIQYF. CDR3 DNA sequence: TGTGCCAGCAGTCGGACAGGGGAAGACATTCAGTACTTC.

This clonotype was seen a few times. The chain is built from TRBV28 and TRBJ2-1; D may be TRBD1 (6 bases). V lost 3 bases and J lost 10, with 16 bases in between. This CDR3 contains 14 residues. CDR1 and CDR2 from the germline V gene are MDHEN and SYDVKM. The CDR3 nucleotides are TGTGCCAGCAGTTTCCTGATTATGACAGGAGAGCAGTTCTTC. This codes for CASSFLIMTGEQFF.

This chain uses TRBV4-2 with TRBJ2-7; D tentatively fits TRBD1 or TRBD2 (5 bases each). Germline V gene data show CDR1 as LGHNA and CDR2 as YNFKEQ. Trimming removed 4 bases from V and 2 bases from J, with 12 bases in between. CDR3 size: 14 residues. The CDR3 DNA reads TGTGCCAGCAGCCGGGACCAAACGACCTACGAGCAGTACTTC. It yields the protein CASSRDQTTYEQYF.

This clonotype came up a few times. The V call is TRBV29-1, the J call TRBJ2-5; the D is unclear. CDR3 length: 16 residues. Trimming took 2 bases from V and 4 from J, leaving 20 bases between them. Germline CDR1 SQVTM, CDR2 ANQGSEA. The CDR3 DNA sequence: TGCAGCGTTGAATTGTCGTGGATAGGGCTCCGAGAGACCCAGTACTTC. Its protein product is CSVELSWIGLRETQYF.

This clonotype was seen more than once but under ten times. The chain is built from TRBV20-1 and TRBJ2-1; D uncertain. V was pared by 6 bases and J by 1 base, with 7 bases between. Germline V CDR1 and CDR2: DFQATT, SNEGSKA (reference sequence). The CDR3 is 12 residues long. This CDR3 reads CSASMSYNEQFF. As DNA, the CDR3 is TGCAGTGCCTCGATGTCCTACAATGAGCAGTTCTTC.

The V and J genes are TRBV5-1 and TRBJ1-1; a possible D gene is TRBD1 (5 bases). Deletions cut 0 bases from V and 3 bases from J, with 15 bases between. The CDR3 has 16 amino acids. Germline V lookup: CDR1 SGHRS, CDR2 YFSETQ. CDR3 sequence: CASSLAFRGADTEAFF. The CDR3 region has the DNA TGCGCCAGCAGCTTGGCCTTTAGGGGCGCGGACACTGAAGCTTTCTTT.

To note about this clonotype: The junction shows a germline mismatch at one end, possibly a read error. The chain couples TRBV3-1 to TRBJ2-1, with 8 bases fitting TRBD1. The CDR3 length is 16 residues. Germline CDR1 LGHDT, CDR2 YNNKEL (reference sequence). The CDR3 reads CASSPIPQTGTGEQSF. CDR3 nucleotides: TGTGCCAGCAGCCCAATCCCTCAGACAGGGACAGGTGAGCAGTCCTTC.

This clonotype has a handful of counts. The V call is TRBV5-1, the J call TRBJ2-7; 7 bases are a match to TRBD1. Trimming at V came to 0 bases and at J to 6 bases, leaving 6 bases not matched to a gene. Germline V gene sequence: CDR1 SGHRS, CDR2 YFSETQ. The CDR3 is made up of 14 amino acids. The DNA of the CDR3 is TGCGCCAGCAGCTTGGGGGACAGCCTACCCGAGCAGTACTTC. This translates into CASSLGDSLPEQYF.

In this sample, this clonotype turned up a few times. At one end, the junction sequence differs from germline, possibly due to a read error. The chain employs TRBV5-1 and TRBJ1-4, with D possibly TRBD1 on 5 matching bases. CDR3 size: 14 residues. Germline lookup yields CDR1 SGHRS and CDR2 YFSETQ. The CDR3 sequence: CACSSGAVREKLFF. The CDR3, as DNA: TGCGCCTGCAGCTCCGGGGCGGTTCGGGAAAAACTGTTTTTT.

V usage is TRBV5-1 and J usage is TRBJ2-3; 9 nucleotides agree with TRBD1. Germline V CDR1 and CDR2: SGHRS, YFSETQ. With 4 bases clipped from V and 4 bases from J, the junction kept 10 bases outside the gene matches. The CDR3 consists of 16 residues. The CDR3 nucleotides read TGCGCCAGCAGCCTACGTCCCGGGACAGGGCCAGATACGCAGTATTTT. Translated, it gives CASSLRPGTGPDTQYF. The full variable domain, rest sourced from reference TRBV5-1 and TRBJ2-3, is KAGVTQTPRYLIKTRGQQVTLSCSPISGHRSVSWYQQTPGQGLQFLFEYFSETQRNKGNFPGRFSGRQFSNSRSEMNVSTLELGDSALYLCASSLRPGTGPDTQYFGPGTRLTVL.

This clonotype was seen more than once but under ten times. The chain combines TRBV2 with TRBJ2-6; D remains unclear. The CDR3 contains 15 residues. Germline assignment: CDR1 SNHLY and CDR2 FYNNEI. The ends were cut back, 5 bases at V and 0 bases at J, with 8 bases in the middle. The CDR3, as DNA: TGTGCCAGCAGTAGGGCGACCTCTGGGGCCAACGTCCTGACTTTC. Residues: CASSRATSGANVLTF.